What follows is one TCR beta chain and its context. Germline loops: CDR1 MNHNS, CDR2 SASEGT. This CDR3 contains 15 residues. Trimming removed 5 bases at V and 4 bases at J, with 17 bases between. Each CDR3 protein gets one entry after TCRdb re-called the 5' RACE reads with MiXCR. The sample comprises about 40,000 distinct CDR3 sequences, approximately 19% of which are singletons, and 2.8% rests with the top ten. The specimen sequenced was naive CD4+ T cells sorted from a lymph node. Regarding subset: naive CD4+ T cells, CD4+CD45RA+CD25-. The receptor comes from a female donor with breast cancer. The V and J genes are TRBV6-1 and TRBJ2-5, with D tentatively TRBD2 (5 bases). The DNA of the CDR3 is TGTGCCAGCAGTAGGACCGGGAACGCTGGAGAGACCCAGTACTTC. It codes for CASSRTGNAGETQYF.